A single sample is the source of the 4 T cell receptor beta chains below, sequenced in a study of glioma-infiltrating T cells after dendritic cell vaccination. Some clones are missing from TCRdb's copy, which holds only in-frame ones; the method was immunoSEQ multiplex PCR. The data show just over 95,000 clones, 79% seen once. The sequencing here drew on blood, taken before dendritic cell vaccination. The receptors come from a human donor with glioblastoma.

The chain recombines TRBV28 with TRBJ1-5, with TRBD1 matching over 8 bases. The CDR3 has 15 residues. CDR1 is MDHEN, CDR2 SYDVKM, per germline. V shed 6 bases and J 6 bases; nucleotides not matched to a gene: 10. CDR3 in DNA: TGTGCCAGCAGCCCAATTGGAGGACAGGGTCAGCCCCAGCATTTT. Translation gives CASSPIGGQGQPQHF.

The rearrangement links TRBV30 to TRBJ2-3; D is possibly TRBD2 (5 bases). This CDR3 has 15 amino acids. Per the germline V gene, CDR1 is GTSNPN and CDR2 is SVGIG (reference sequence). With 0 bases removed from V and 4 bases from J, the gap between germline ends came to 14 bases. The CDR3: CAWSVRRVGSDTQYF. The CDR3 DNA is TGTGCCTGGAGTGTTAGGCGGGTAGGGTCAGATACGCAGTATTTT. The whole variable domain, filled in from reference TRBV30 and TRBJ2-3, reads SQTIHQWPATLVQPVGSPLSLECTVEGTSNPNLYWYRQAAGRGLQLLFYSVGIGQISSEVPQNLSASRPQDRQFILSSKKLLLSDSGFYLCAWSVRRVGSDTQYFGPGTRLTVL.

J is TRBJ1-2 and V is TRBV6-5; 10 bases line up with TRBD1. Trimming took 7 bases from V and 5 from J; bases not matched to a gene: 4. The germline V gene has CDR1 MNHEY and CDR2 SVGAGI. The CDR3 loop spans 13 amino acids. The CDR3 spells CASTGTGVYGYTF. In DNA form, the CDR3 reads TGTGCCAGCACCGGGACAGGGGTATATGGCTACACCTTC.

The chain links TRBV10-3 to TRBJ1-1; no clear D. Germline CDR1 and CDR2: ENHRY and SYGVKD. The CDR3 runs 16 residues. Between the trimmed V and J ends, which lost 3 bases and 1 base, there was a span of 15 bases. This CDR3 is CAISDEWIRRNTEAFF. CDR3 sequence (DNA): TGTGCCATCAGTGATGAGTGGATCCGGAGGAACACTGAAGCTTTCTTT.